The present TCR beta chain was sequenced within a study of CD8 T cells in Susac syndrome. It was with random hexamers that about 0.45 to 1 ug RNA was reverse transcribed. TCRdb reprocessed the immunoSEQ multiplex PCR reads with MiXCR, giving one entry per CDR3 protein. The table shows 70,000 or so distinct CDR3 sequences, with roughly 95% occurring only once. The germline gives CDR1 SEHNR, CDR2 FQNEAQ (reference sequence). The CDR3 is made up of 15 amino acids. The junction had 4 bases not matched to a gene; V was cut back by 1 base and J by 3 bases. Input material: CD8+ T cells from PBMCs. This chain joins TRBV7-9 and TRBJ2-7, with 9 bases identical to TRBD1. The receptor comes from a human donor with multiple sclerosis. The CDR3 region is CASSLDRDRVYEQYF. The CDR3 DNA sequence: TGTGCCAGCAGCTTAGACAGGGACAGGGTCTACGAGCAGTACTTC.